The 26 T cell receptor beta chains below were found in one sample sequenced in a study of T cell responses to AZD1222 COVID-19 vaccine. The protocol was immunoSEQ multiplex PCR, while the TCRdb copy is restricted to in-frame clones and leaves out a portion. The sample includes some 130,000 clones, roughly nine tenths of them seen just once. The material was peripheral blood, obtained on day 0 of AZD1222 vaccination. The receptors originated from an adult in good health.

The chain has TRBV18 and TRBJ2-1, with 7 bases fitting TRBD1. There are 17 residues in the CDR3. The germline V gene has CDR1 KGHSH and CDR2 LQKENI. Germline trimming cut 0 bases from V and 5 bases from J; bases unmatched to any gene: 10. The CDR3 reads CASSPPSPGQFNNEQFF. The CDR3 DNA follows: TGTGCCAGCTCACCACCCTCGCCGGGACAGTTTAACAATGAGCAGTTCTTC.

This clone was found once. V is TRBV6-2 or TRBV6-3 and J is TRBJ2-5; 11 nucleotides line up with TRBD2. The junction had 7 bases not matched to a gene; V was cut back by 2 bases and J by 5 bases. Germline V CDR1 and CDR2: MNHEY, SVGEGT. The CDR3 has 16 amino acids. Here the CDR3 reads CASSYRSGRAVETQYF. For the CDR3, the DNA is TGTGCCAGCAGTTACCGTAGCGGGAGGGCCGTGGAGACCCAGTACTTC.

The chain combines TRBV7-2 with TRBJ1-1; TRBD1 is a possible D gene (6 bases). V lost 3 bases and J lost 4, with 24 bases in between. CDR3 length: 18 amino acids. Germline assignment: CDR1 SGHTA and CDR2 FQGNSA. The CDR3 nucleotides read TGTGCCAGCAGCTTGCCCCCTGAGTGGTCCGGGGGCCTCACTGAAGCTTTCTTT. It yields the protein CASSLPPEWSGGLTEAFF.

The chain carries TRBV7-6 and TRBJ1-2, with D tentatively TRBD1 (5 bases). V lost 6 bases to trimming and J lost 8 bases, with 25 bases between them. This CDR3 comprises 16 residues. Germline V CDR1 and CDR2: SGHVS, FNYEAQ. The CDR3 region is CASSPLGARRLGGYTF. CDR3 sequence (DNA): TGTGCCAGCAGTCCCCTCGGGGCCCGACGATTGGGGGGCTACACCTTC.

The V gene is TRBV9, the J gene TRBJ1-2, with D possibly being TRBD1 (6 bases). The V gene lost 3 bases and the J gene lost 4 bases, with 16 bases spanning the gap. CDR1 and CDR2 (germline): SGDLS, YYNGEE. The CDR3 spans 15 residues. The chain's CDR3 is CASSERVGGPYGYTF. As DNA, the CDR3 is TGTGCCAGCAGCGAGAGAGTCGGGGGCCCCTATGGCTACACCTTC.

The CDR3 loop reads CAIRSTSGTLGEQYF. The CDR3 nucleotides are TGTGCCATCAGATCGACTAGCGGGACCCTCGGCGAGCAGTACTTC. The rearrangement uses TRBV10-3 and TRBJ2-7; 11 bases line up with TRBD2. Looked up from germline, CDR1 is ENHRY and CDR2 is SYGVKD. The CDR3 spans 15 residues. With 6 bases clipped from V and 6 bases from J, the junction kept 10 bases outside the gene matches.

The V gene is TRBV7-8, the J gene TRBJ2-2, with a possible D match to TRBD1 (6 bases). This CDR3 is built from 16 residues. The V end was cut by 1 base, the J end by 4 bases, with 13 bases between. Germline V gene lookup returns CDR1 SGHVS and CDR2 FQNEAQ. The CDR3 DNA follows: TGTGCCAGCAGCTTAGTCCCAGGGGCGGTCACCGGGGAGCTGTTTTTT. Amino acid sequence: CASSLVPGAVTGELFF.

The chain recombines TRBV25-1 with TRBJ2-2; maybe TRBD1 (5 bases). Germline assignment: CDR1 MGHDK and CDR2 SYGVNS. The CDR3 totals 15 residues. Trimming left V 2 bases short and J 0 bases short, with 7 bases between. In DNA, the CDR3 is TGTGCCAGCAGTGAAGACAGTTCGAACACCGGGGAGCTGTTTTTT. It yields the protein CASSEDSSNTGELFF.

CDR3 region: CASSVSYPYEQYF. CDR3 sequence (DNA): TGCGCCAGCAGCGTGTCTTACCCCTACGAGCAGTACTTC. The chain carries TRBV5-1 and TRBJ2-7; D is unclear. This CDR3 has 13 amino acids. V dropped 4 bases and J dropped 2 bases, with 10 bases sitting between them. Germline-derived CDR1 and CDR2 are SGHRS and YFSETQ.

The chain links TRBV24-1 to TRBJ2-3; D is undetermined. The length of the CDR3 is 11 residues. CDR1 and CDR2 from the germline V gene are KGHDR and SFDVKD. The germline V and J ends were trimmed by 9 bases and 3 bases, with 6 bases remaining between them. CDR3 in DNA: TGTGCCACCTCGGAGACAGATACGCAGTATTTT. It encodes CATSETDTQYF.

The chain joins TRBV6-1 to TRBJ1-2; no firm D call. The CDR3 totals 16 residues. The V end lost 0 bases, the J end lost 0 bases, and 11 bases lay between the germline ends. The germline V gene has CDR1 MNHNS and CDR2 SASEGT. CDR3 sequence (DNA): TGTGCCAGCAGTGAAGCGTTTTATAATACTAACTATGGCTACACCTTC. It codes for CASSEAFYNTNYGYTF.

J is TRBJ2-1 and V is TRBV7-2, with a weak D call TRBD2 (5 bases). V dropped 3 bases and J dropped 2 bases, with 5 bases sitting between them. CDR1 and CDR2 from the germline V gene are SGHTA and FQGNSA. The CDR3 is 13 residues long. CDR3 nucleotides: TGTGCCAGCAGCTTCGGGGCCTACAATGAGCAGTTCTTC. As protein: CASSFGAYNEQFF.

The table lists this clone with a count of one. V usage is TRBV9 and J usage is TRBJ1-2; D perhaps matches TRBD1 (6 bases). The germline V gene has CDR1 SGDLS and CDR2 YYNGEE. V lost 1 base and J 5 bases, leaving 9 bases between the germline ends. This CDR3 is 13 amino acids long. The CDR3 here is CASSVTGRYGYTF. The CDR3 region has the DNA TGTGCCAGCAGCGTAACAGGGCGGTATGGCTACACCTTC. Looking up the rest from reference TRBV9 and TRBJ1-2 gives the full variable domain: DSGVTQTPKHLITATGQRVTLRCSPRSGDLSVYWYQQSLDQGLQFLIQYYNGEERAKGNILERFSAQQFPDLHSELNLSSLELGDSALYFCASSVTGRYGYTFGSGTRLTVV.

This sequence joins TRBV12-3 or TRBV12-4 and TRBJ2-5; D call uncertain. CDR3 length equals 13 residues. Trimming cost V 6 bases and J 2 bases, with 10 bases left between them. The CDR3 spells CASSPEIQETQYF. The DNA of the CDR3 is TGTGCCAGCAGCCCAGAGATTCAAGAGACCCAGTACTTC.

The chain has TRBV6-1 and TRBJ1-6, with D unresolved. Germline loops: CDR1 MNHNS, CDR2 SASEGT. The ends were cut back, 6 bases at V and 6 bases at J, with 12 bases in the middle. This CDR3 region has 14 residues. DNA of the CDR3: TGTGCCAGCAGGCACGGAAGCTCTAATTCACCCCTCCACTTT. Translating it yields CASRHGSSNSPLHF.

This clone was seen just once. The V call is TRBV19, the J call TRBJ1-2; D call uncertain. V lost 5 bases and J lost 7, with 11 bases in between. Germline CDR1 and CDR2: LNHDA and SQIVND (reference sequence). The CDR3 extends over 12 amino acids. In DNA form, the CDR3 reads TGTGCCAGTAGTGAATCCCCGGGTGGCTACACCTTC. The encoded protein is CASSESPGGYTF.

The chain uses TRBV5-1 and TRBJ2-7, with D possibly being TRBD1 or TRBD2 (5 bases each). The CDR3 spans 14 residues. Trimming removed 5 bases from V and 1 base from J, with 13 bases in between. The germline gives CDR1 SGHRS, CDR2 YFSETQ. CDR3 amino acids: CASSPTGTSYEQYF. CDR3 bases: TGCGCCAGCAGTCCCACCGGGACGTCCTACGAGCAGTACTTC.

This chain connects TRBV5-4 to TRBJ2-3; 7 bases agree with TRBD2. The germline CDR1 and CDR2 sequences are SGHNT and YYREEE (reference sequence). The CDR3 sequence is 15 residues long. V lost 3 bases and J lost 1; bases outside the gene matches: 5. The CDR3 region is CASSYGLVGTDTQYF. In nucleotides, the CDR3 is TGTGCCAGCAGCTACGGACTAGTGGGCACAGATACGCAGTATTTT.

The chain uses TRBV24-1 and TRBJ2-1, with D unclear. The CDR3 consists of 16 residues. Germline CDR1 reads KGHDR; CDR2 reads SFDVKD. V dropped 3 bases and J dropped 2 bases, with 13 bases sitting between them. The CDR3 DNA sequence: TGTGCCACCAGTGATACGAAAGGTAGCCCCTACAATGAGCAGTTCTTC. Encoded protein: CATSDTKGSPYNEQFF.

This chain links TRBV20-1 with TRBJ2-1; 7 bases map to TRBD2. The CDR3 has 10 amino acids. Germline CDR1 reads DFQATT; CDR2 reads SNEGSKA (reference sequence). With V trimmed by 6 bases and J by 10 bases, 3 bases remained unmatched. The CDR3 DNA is TGCAGTGCCAAACTAGCGGAGCAGTTCTTC. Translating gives CSAKLAEQFF.

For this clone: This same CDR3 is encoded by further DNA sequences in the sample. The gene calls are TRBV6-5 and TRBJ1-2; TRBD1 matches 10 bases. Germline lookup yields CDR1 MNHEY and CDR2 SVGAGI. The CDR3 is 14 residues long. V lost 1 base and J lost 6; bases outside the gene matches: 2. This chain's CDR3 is CASSYLGQGNGYTF. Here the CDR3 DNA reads TGTGCCAGCAGTTACTTGGGACAGGGGAATGGCTACACCTTC.

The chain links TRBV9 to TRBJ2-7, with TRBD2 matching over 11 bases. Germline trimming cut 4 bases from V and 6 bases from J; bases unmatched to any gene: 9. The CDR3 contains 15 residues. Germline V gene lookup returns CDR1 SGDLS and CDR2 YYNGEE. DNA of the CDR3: TGTGCCAGCAGCCCTGGGGCCCTAGCGGGAGGCGAGCAGTACTTC. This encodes CASSPGALAGGEQYF.

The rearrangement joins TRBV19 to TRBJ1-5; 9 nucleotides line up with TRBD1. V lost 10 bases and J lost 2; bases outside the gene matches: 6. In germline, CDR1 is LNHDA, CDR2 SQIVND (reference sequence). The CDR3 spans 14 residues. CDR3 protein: CATSDRGGNQPQHF. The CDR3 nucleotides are TGTGCCACCTCGGACAGGGGAGGCAATCAGCCCCAGCATTTT.

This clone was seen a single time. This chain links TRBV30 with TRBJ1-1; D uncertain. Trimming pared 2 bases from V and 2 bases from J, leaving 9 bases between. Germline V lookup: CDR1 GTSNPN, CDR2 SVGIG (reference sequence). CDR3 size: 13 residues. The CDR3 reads CAWSRVSNTEAFF. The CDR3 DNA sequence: TGTGCCTGGAGTCGGGTCAGCAACACTGAAGCTTTCTTT.

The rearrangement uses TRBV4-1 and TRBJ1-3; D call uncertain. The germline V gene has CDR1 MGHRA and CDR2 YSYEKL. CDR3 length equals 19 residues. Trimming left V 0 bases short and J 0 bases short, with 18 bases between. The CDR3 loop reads CASSQDVRSGGHSGNTIYF. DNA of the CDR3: TGCGCCAGCAGCCAAGATGTAAGGTCAGGAGGGCACTCTGGAAACACCATATATTTT.

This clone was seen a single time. The DNA of the CDR3 is TGCGCCAGCAGCTTGGGGGGGACGGACAATCAGCCCCAGCATTTT. Translation: CASSLGGTDNQPQHF. This chain uses TRBV5-1 with TRBJ1-5, with TRBD1 as a possible D gene (5 bases). Germline CDR1 SGHRS, CDR2 YFSETQ. Trimming shortened V by 0 bases and J by 3 bases, and 10 bases separated the two germline ends. The CDR3 runs to 15 residues.